These T cell receptor beta chains were read from a single sample in a study of T cell changes during pregnancy in multiple sclerosis. TCRdb's table, derived via immunoSEQ multiplex PCR, lists solely in-frame clones and lacks some. The table includes some 100,000 clones, around 92% detected once. The source was peripheral blood, collected after pregnancy. These receptor sequences come from a female donor with multiple sclerosis, enrolled in a pregnancy study. Each CDR3 is given with its conserved first and last residue. A D gene is named only where the DNA matches it firmly. Rows give clone size only sometimes, using once, few, many, or a class for an expanded clone.

clone_size j_call v_call d_call cdr3_nt cdr3_aa
- TRBJ1-6 TRBV11-2 - TGTGCCAGCGGGGGGGGAGGCCAGGGGTCACCCCTCCACTTT CASGGGGQGSPLHF
- TRBJ2-3 TRBV27 TRBD2 TGTGCCAGCAGTTTATGGGGACTAGCGGGAGGGACAGATACGCAGTATTTT CASSLWGLAGGTDTQYF
- TRBJ2-1 TRBV9 - TGTGCCAGCAGCGTAGTTGGGCAAAATGAGCAGTTCTTC CASSVVGQNEQFF
- TRBJ1-4 TRBV6-1 - TGTGCCAGCAGGGGGGCTGTGCGGGATGAAAAACTGTTTTTT CASRGAVRDEKLFF
- TRBJ1-2 TRBV7-9 TRBD1 TGTGCCAGCAGCCCGAGTCCCGGGACAGGGGCTGGCGGCTACACCTTC CASSPSPGTGAGGYTF
- TRBJ2-3 TRBV9 TRBD2 TGTGCCAGCAGCGTAGATCCCGCGGGGGGTTTAACAGATACGCAGTATTTT CASSVDPAGGLTDTQYF
- TRBJ1-1 TRBV29-1 - TGCAGCGTTGACCCGGACACTGAAGCTTTCTTT CSVDPDTEAFF
- TRBJ1-6 TRBV6-1 - TGTGCCAGCAGTGAACGGGGTTTAACACCCCTCCACTTT CASSERGLTPLHF
few TRBJ2-2 TRBV6-4 - TGTGCCAGCAGTGACTCTAGCACCGGGGAGCTGTTTTTT CASSDSSTGELFF
- TRBJ2-7 TRBV28 - TGTGCCAGCAGTTTGGGGGGTTATCGAGTCAGCGAGCAGTACTTC CASSLGGYRVSEQYF
- TRBJ1-5 TRBV7-2 - TGTGCCAGCAGCCCCGGACAGTATAATAATCAGCCCCAGCATTTT CASSPGQYNNQPQHF
- TRBJ1-3 TRBV5-1 - TGCGCCAGCAGCTCCGGGTCGATCTCTGGAAACACCATATATTTT CASSSGSISGNTIYF
- TRBJ2-5 TRBV9 TRBD2 TGTGCCAGCAGCGTAGCTCCGCTAGCGGGGGGGCGGCAAGAGACCCAGTACTTC CASSVAPLAGGRQETQYF
- TRBJ2-2 TRBV4-1 - TGCGCCAGCAGCCAAGATCCCCAGATCGGGGAGCTGTTTTTT CASSQDPQIGELFF
few TRBJ1-2 TRBV19 - TGTGCCAGTACAATCACAGGCCTCCTCTCCACCCCCCTCTATGGCTACACCTTC CASTITGLLSTPLYGYTF
few TRBJ2-7 TRBV5-5 - TGTGCCAGCAGTATCCGGGACGGAGGGACCTTCTACGAGCAGTACTTC CASSIRDGGTFYEQYF
once TRBJ1-1 TRBV5-4 - TGTGCCAGCAGCTTCGCACAACCGAACACTGAAGCTTTCTTT CASSFAQPNTEAFF
- TRBJ2-3 TRBV28 - TGTGCCAGCACCTATCAACAGGGAATAGAATCGCAGTATTTT CASTYQQGIESQYF
- TRBJ2-3 TRBV27 TRBD2 TGTGCCAGCAGGACTAGCGGGGGGTTGAATACGCAGTATTTT CASRTSGGLNTQYF
once TRBJ2-7 TRBV5-1 TRBD2 TGCGCCAGCAGGCCCGGGACTAGCGGGTCCCTACAGTACTTC CASRPGTSGSLQYF
- TRBJ1-3 TRBV5-4 - TGTGCCAGCAGCGTAGGAGGCGCGGGATTCTCTGGAAACACCATATATTTT CASSVGGAGFSGNTIYF
- TRBJ2-2 TRBV9 - TGTGCCAGCAGCGCCGTCTCGAACACCGGGGAGCTGTTTTTT CASSAVSNTGELFF
- TRBJ1-1 TRBV6-1 - TGTGCCAGCAGTGAAGTGGGACGCAACCCGGGGGCTGAAGCTTTCTTT CASSEVGRNPGAEAFF
- TRBJ2-6 TRBV30 TRBD1 TGTGCCTGGGCCTACAGGGGATCGGGGGCCAACGTCCTGACTTTC CAWAYRGSGANVLTF
- TRBJ2-3 TRBV5-1 - TGCGCCAGCAGCTCTGGACAGAGCACAGATACGCAGTATTTT CASSSGQSTDTQYF
- TRBJ1-1 TRBV28 TRBD1 TGTGCCAGCAGGGGGCCAGGGGGCGTGAACACTGAAGCTTTCTTT CASRGPGGVNTEAFF
- TRBJ2-7 TRBV13 - TGTGCCAGCAGCTTAGACAAGTCCTACGAGCAGTACTTC CASSLDKSYEQYF
- TRBJ1-6 TRBV19 - TGTGCCAGTAAACGGGGTTTTGACAATTCACCCCTCCACTTT CASKRGFDNSPLHF
- TRBJ2-7 TRBV10-3 - TGTGCCATCAGTGATACCTACGAGCAGTACTTC CAISDTYEQYF
- TRBJ1-2 TRBV9 TRBD1 TGTGCCAGCAGCGGACGATCATGGGACAGGGAGTCTGGCTACACCTTC CASSGRSWDRESGYTF
- TRBJ1-2 TRBV7-9 TRBD1 TGTGCCAGCAGCTACGTCCGGGACAGGGGACATGGCTACACCTTC CASSYVRDRGHGYTF
- TRBJ1-6 TRBV18 - TGTGCCAGCTCACCCGACAGCTCCTATAATTCACCCCTCCACTTT CASSPDSSYNSPLHF
- TRBJ2-7 TRBV27 TRBD2 TGTGCCAGCAGTCTCCTAGCGGGAGTCTACGAGCAGTACTTC CASSLLAGVYEQYF
- TRBJ2-7 TRBV18 TRBD2 TGTGCCAGCTCACCAGGGGCTAGCGGGAGTTACGAGCAGTACTTC CASSPGASGSYEQYF
- TRBJ2-1 TRBV27 - TGTGCCAGCAGACTATTCTCCTACAATGAGCAGTTCTTC CASRLFSYNEQFF
- TRBJ1-2 TRBV20-1 TRBD1 TGCAGCTTACAGGGGAACTATGGCTACACCTTC CSLQGNYGYTF
- TRBJ2-3 TRBV10-3 - TGTGCCATCAGCTCCCTCCAGGACGACAGAGGCAGATCAGATACGCAGTATTTT CAISSLQDDRGRSDTQYF
- TRBJ1-6 TRBV28 TRBD1 TGTGCCAGCAGTAGGGACAGCTATTCACCCCTCCACTTT CASSRDSYSPLHF
- TRBJ2-5 TRBV11-2 - TGTGCCAGCAGCCGGGACATCCAAGAGACCCAGTACTTC CASSRDIQETQYF
- TRBJ2-7 TRBV2 TRBD1 TGTGCCAGCAGCCGCCCGGACAGGCCCTACGAGCAGTACTTC CASSRPDRPYEQYF
- TRBJ2-4 TRBV19 TRBD1 TGTGCCAGTAGTATCCCCAACAGGGGGATGACCAAAAACATTCAGTACTTC CASSIPNRGMTKNIQYF
- TRBJ2-1 TRBV11-1 - TGTGCCAGCGCCCTCAGCGGCGGACCCGCCAATGAGCAGTTCTTC CASALSGGPANEQFF